Listed here is a single T cell receptor (beta chain). The source of the sample is a study of blood T cell repertoires in COVID-19. Across the study: Samples came from the United States, Italy and Spain, spanning acute and convalescent COVID-19. T cells, B-cell-depleted T cells, or PBMCs supplied cDNA or gDNA.

In the original workflow: From reference gene primer amplification, estimates of nucleated cell counts were derived. TCRdb keeps only in-frame clones here, not all; method: immunoSEQ multiplex PCR. V and J calls and clone size follow that table, whereas D and trimming were derived from the DNA. The repertoire consists of 55,000 to 75,000 clones, with around 87% occurring once and the leading ten covering 7.4%. Per the germline V gene, CDR1 is LNHDA and CDR2 is SQIVND (reference sequence). This CDR3 contains 16 residues. V was clipped by 6 bases and J by 1 base; unmatched bases: 12. Sample: peripheral blood. The chain has TRBV19 and TRBJ2-7, with 7 bases that match TRBD2. This receptor was obtained from a human donor with active COVID-19. The donor label of this sample is uncertain. The CDR3 region has the DNA TGTGCCAGTAGGATGTCGGGTAGCGGGTTATCCTACGAGCAGTACTTC. Encoded protein: CASRMSGSGLSYEQYF.